Presented here are 29 T cell receptor beta chains from one specimen sequenced in a study of T-cell reconstitution after alpha-beta-depleted transplantation in children. Preparation of the TCRbeta library used unique molecular identifiers. MiXCR was run by TCRdb on the PCR reads, yielding one entry per CDR3 protein. The data hold 450,000 to 600,000 distinct CDR3 sequences, with 10% to 15% observed a single time. This specimen was PBMCs, mostly from graft donor cells, taken 360 days after TCRalphabeta/CD19-depleted stem cell transplant. Every receptor here comes from a male patient younger than 18 who had a stem cell transplant for acute myeloid leukemia, so the T cells may come from the graft donor.

The rearrangement joins TRBV5-5 to TRBJ2-7; 7 nucleotides match TRBD1. V trimming: 4 bases; J trimming: 4 bases; junction bases outside the gene matches: 8. The CDR3 has 14 residues. Germline V gives CDR1 SGHKS, CDR2 YYEKEE (reference sequence). In nucleotides, the CDR3 is TGTGCCAGCAGCACCTCCGGGACAGTATACGAGCAGTACTTC. Its protein product is CASSTSGTVYEQYF.

The rearrangement joins TRBV12-3 or TRBV12-4 to TRBJ2-3; D might be TRBD2 (6 bases). V lost 10 bases to trimming and J lost 2 bases, with 19 bases between them. The CDR3 covers 15 residues. DNA of the CDR3: TGTGCCACCAGGAAGGCGGAGGGGTTCACAGATACGCAGTATTTT. This sequence encodes CATRKAEGFTDTQYF.

This clonotype showed up many times. The chain combines TRBV20-1 with TRBJ2-1, with TRBD2 matching over 9 bases. CDR1 is DFQATT, CDR2 SNEGSKA, per germline (reference sequence). Trimming cost V 6 bases and J 2 bases; bases outside gene matches: 11. This CDR3 has 16 residues. CDR3 region: CSAPSGRTLPYNEQFF. Here the CDR3 DNA reads TGCAGTGCCCCGAGCGGGAGGACGTTACCCTACAATGAGCAGTTCTTC.

This chain connects TRBV20-1 to TRBJ2-1, with 9 positions matching TRBD2. The CDR3 consists of 17 residues. The junction had 14 bases not matched to a gene; V was cut back by 0 bases and J by 8 bases. Germline V CDR1 and CDR2: DFQATT, SNEGSKA (reference sequence). CDR3 DNA sequence: TGCAGTGCTAGAGATCTGTACGCGGGAGGGCTTTTCGATGAGCAGTTCTTC. The encoded protein is CSARDLYAGGLFDEQFF.

The genes are TRBV7-2 and TRBJ2-3, with D unclear. Per germline, CDR1 SGHTA and CDR2 FQGNSA. V was trimmed by 3 bases and J by 12 bases, leaving 28 bases between them. CDR3 size: 17 residues. CDR3 amino acids: CASSFYIRLPTQIRQYF. CDR3 nucleotide sequence: TGTGCCAGCAGCTTCTATATCAGGCTACCCACACAGATACGTCAGTATTTT.

In this sample, this clonotype turned up a few times. The V call is TRBV15, the J call TRBJ1-5, with D possibly being TRBD1 (5 bases). CDR3 length: 13 residues. Germline CDR1 and CDR2: LNHNV and YYDKDF (reference sequence). Trimming stripped 11 bases from V and 5 bases from J, with 16 bases between. The DNA of the CDR3 is TGTGCCGCACACCGGGACCGTGATCAGCCCCAGCATTTT. Protein product: CAAHRDRDQPQHF. The full variable domain, with the rest looked up from reference TRBV15 and TRBJ1-5, is DAMVIQNPRYQVTQFGKPVTLSCSQTLNHNVMYWYQQKSSQAPKLLFHYYDKDFNNEADTPDNFQSRRPNTSFCFLDIRSPGLGDTAMYLCAAHRDRDQPQHFGDGTRLSIL.

V gene TRBV20-1 combines with J gene TRBJ2-7; the D gene is possibly TRBD2 (6 bases). There are 14 residues in the CDR3. Germline CDR1 DFQATT, CDR2 SNEGSKA (reference sequence). V lost 3 bases and J 4 bases, leaving 16 bases between the germline ends. In nucleotides, the CDR3 is TGCAGTGCTAGTCCCACGGGAGTTCATTACGAGCAGTACTTC. It is translated as CSASPTGVHYEQYF.

This clonotype was recorded at least ten times. The chain recombines TRBV7-2 with TRBJ2-7, with a possible D match to TRBD1 (6 bases). V was cut by 6 bases and J by 0 bases, with 15 bases left in between. CDR1 and CDR2 (germline): SGHTA, FQGNSA. This CDR3 region has 15 residues. In nucleotides, the CDR3 is TGTGCCAGCAGAGACAAGACAGGCCGCTCCTACGAGCAGTACTTC. Its protein product is CASRDKTGRSYEQYF.

There are many counts of this clonotype. The chain recombines TRBV20-1 with TRBJ2-7; 12 bases line up with TRBD2. This CDR3 has 15 residues. V shed 0 bases and J 1 base; nucleotides not matched to a gene: 1. Germline CDR1 reads DFQATT; CDR2 reads SNEGSKA (reference sequence). CDR3 in DNA: TGCAGTGCTAGAGAGACTAGCGGGGGTTCCTACGAGCAGTACTTC. This encodes CSARETSGGSYEQYF.

The V gene is TRBV28, the J gene TRBJ1-6; no clear D. This CDR3 is 14 amino acids long. Trimming took 3 bases from V and 9 from J, leaving 12 bases between them. CDR1 and CDR2 (germline): MDHEN, SYDVKM. The CDR3 coding sequence is TGTGCCAGCAGTTTTGATCTCCTGGGTTCACCCCTCCACTTT. Translating gives CASSFDLLGSPLHF.

V usage is TRBV15 and J usage is TRBJ2-7; D may match TRBD1 or TRBD2 (5 bases each). This CDR3 has 15 residues. Germline assignment: CDR1 LNHNV and CDR2 YYDKDF (reference sequence). The V and J ends lost 0 bases and 2 bases respectively, with 11 bases between them. CDR3 coding DNA: TGTGCCACCAGCAGAGATATCGGGGCTGCCTACGAGCAGTACTTC. Translating it yields CATSRDIGAAYEQYF.

In its sample, this clonotype was seen many times. V gene TRBV7-9 combines with J gene TRBJ2-1; D not certain. Per germline, CDR1 SEHNR and CDR2 FQNEAQ (reference sequence). The CDR3 spans 12 residues. V gave up 2 bases and J gave up 10 bases, with 9 bases separating them. CDR3 nucleotides: TGTGCCAGCAGCTTAAGCTTGGCAGAGCAGTTCTTC. Its protein product is CASSLSLAEQFF.

This clonotype was picked up many times. The chain joins TRBV20-1 to TRBJ2-1, with TRBD2 matching over 12 bases. V was clipped by 1 base and J by 15 bases; unmatched bases: 13. The germline V gene has CDR1 DFQATT and CDR2 SNEGSKA (reference sequence). The CDR3 runs to 15 residues. The CDR3 loop is CSARALGTSGPGVFF. In DNA, the CDR3 is TGCAGTGCTAGAGCCCTCGGGACTAGCGGGCCCGGGGTGTTCTTC.

This clonotype was recorded at least ten times. This chain uses TRBV20-1 with TRBJ2-7, with TRBD1 matching over 7 bases. This CDR3 is built from 15 residues. The junction had 12 bases not matched to a gene; V was cut back by 1 base and J by 6 bases. The germline V gene encodes CDR1 DFQATT and CDR2 SNEGSKA (reference sequence). CDR3 nucleotide sequence: TGCAGTGCTAGAGGGGGACAGATAATTACCTCCGAGCAGTACTTC. This encodes CSARGGQIITSEQYF.

V and J are TRBV9 and TRBJ2-3; 7 bases line up with TRBD2. In germline, CDR1 is SGDLS, CDR2 YYNGEE. This CDR3 has 15 residues. After removal of 1 base from V and 6 bases from J, the junction contained 8 bases not matched to a gene. CDR3 bases: TGTGCCAGCAGCGTACTGAGCGGGATAGGGGATACGCAGTATTTT. Protein sequence: CASSVLSGIGDTQYF.

This clonotype has just a few counts. The CDR3 region has the DNA TGTGCCAGCAGCTCCTCAGGACTAGCGGGAGGGGGGAGCTCCTACAATGAGCAGTTCTTC. Its translation: CASSSSGLAGGGSSYNEQFF. V is TRBV11-2 and J is TRBJ2-1; 15 bases map to TRBD2. Germline trimming cut 4 bases from V and 0 bases from J; bases unmatched to any gene: 10. The CDR3 runs 20 residues. Germline lookup yields CDR1 SGHAT and CDR2 FQNNGV.

This clonotype was recorded many times. The chain links TRBV28 to TRBJ2-7; D is uncertain. CDR3 length: 11 amino acids. V was clipped by 5 bases and J by 5 bases, with 7 bases between them. The germline gives CDR1 MDHEN, CDR2 SYDVKM. CDR3 sequence reads: CASSGFHEQYF. The CDR3 DNA reads TGTGCCAGCAGTGGGTTCCACGAGCAGTACTTC. Filled out from reference TRBV28 and TRBJ2-7, the complete variable domain reads DVKVTQSSRYLVKRTGEKVFLECVQDMDHENMFWYRQDPGLGLRLIYFSYDVKMKEKGDIPEGYSVSREKKERFSLILESASTNQTSMYLCASSGFHEQYFGPGTRLTVT.

This clonotype was detected a few times. V is TRBV12-3 or TRBV12-4 and J is TRBJ1-5; possible D gene TRBD1, 6 bases. V lost 3 bases, J lost 6 bases, and 12 bases lay in between. The CDR3 is 14 residues long. The CDR3 reads CASSLRQGIQPQHF. CDR3 bases: TGTGCCAGCAGTTTGAGGCAGGGGATTCAGCCCCAGCATTTT.

The chain employs TRBV6-2 or TRBV6-3 and TRBJ1-5; 11 bases are a match to TRBD1. Germline V CDR1 and CDR2: MNHEY, SVGEGT. The ends lost 6 bases at V and 5 bases at J; junction bases unmatched: 9. This CDR3 is built from 16 residues. This CDR3 is CASRNRTGGEHQPQHF. DNA for the CDR3: TGTGCCAGCAGAAATAGGACAGGGGGCGAACATCAGCCCCAGCATTTT.

In this sample, this clonotype turned up a few times. CDR3 residues: CSVEEAEAFF. DNA of the CDR3: TGCAGCGTTGAAGAGGCGGAAGCTTTCTTT. The chain joins TRBV29-1 to TRBJ1-1; no definite D call. Germline V lookup: CDR1 SQVTM, CDR2 ANQGSEA. The length of the CDR3 is 10 residues. Trimming took 0 bases from V and 8 from J, leaving 4 bases between them.

The chain employs TRBV10-3 and TRBJ2-3; 12 bases match TRBD1. Germline lookup yields CDR1 ENHRY and CDR2 SYGVKD. J was trimmed by 6 bases and V by 4 bases; bases with no gene match: 2. The length of the CDR3 is 14 residues. CDR3 loop: CAISGDRGPDTQYF. The CDR3 DNA reads TGTGCCATCAGTGGGGACAGGGGGCCTGATACGCAGTATTTT.

The table lists this clonotype with many counts. J is TRBJ2-7 and V is TRBV5-1; D remains unclear. This CDR3 region has 12 residues. From germline, CDR1 is SGHRS and CDR2 YFSETQ. With 3 bases removed from V and 5 bases from J, the gap between germline ends came to 9 bases. CDR3 region: CASSSQVDEQYF. CDR3 bases: TGCGCCAGCAGCTCGCAGGTCGACGAGCAGTACTTC. Full variable domain (remainder filled in from reference TRBV5-1 and TRBJ2-7): KAGVTQTPRYLIKTRGQQVTLSCSPISGHRSVSWYQQTPGQGLQFLFEYFSETQRNKGNFPGRFSGRQFSNSRSEMNVSTLELGDSALYLCASSSQVDEQYFGPGTRLTVT.

This clonotype was detected ten times or more. This may stem from a read error, because a much larger clone lies one nucleotide away. The CDR3 carries no conserved terminal phenylalanine or tryptophan, so it likely arises from a read error. CDR3 region: CASSLKLAGGPVNTGELFV. CDR3 sequence (DNA): TGTGCCAGCAGCTTAAAACTAGCGGGAGGGCCGGTAAACACCGGGGAGCTGTTTGTT. The chain is built from TRBV7-8 and TRBJ2-2; 13 bases map to TRBD2. The V gene end was trimmed by 2 bases and the J gene end by 2 bases; junction bases not matched to a gene: 8. CDR3 length: 19 residues. Germline V gene lookup returns CDR1 SGHVS and CDR2 FQNEAQ.

V gene TRBV7-3 combines with J gene TRBJ2-1; 14 nucleotides line up with TRBD2. The CDR3 totals 15 residues. The V gene's germline CDR1 is SGHTA and CDR2 FQGTGA. J was trimmed by 10 bases and V by 5 bases; bases with no gene match: 7. Here the CDR3 DNA reads TGTGCCAGCAGCCGGGGACTAGCGGGAGTGGGGGAGCAGTTCTTC. This translates into CASSRGLAGVGEQFF.

The CDR3 DNA reads TGCAGCGTTCTGGGACTAGCGCCGAACTACTACGAGCAGTACTTC. Protein: CSVLGLAPNYYEQYF. The chain couples TRBV29-1 to TRBJ2-7, with 10 bases lining up with TRBD2. Germline V gene sequence: CDR1 SQVTM, CDR2 ANQGSEA. The J segment lost 3 bases and the V segment lost 5 bases, leaving 10 bases of the junction unmatched. CDR3 size: 15 residues.

The chain combines TRBV7-6 with TRBJ2-7; D ambiguous. The V and J ends lost 2 bases and 7 bases respectively, with 12 bases between them. Germline lookup yields CDR1 SGHVS and CDR2 FNYEAQ. The CDR3 is 13 amino acids. CDR3 protein: CASSLIGSGEQYF. In DNA form, the CDR3 reads TGTGCCAGCAGCTTAATCGGCAGTGGAGAGCAGTACTTC.

This clonotype occurred once. The rearrangement links TRBV13 to TRBJ2-5; 7 nucleotides match TRBD2. The CDR3 runs 16 residues. In germline, CDR1 is PRHDT, CDR2 FYEKMQ (reference sequence). The V segment lost 5 bases and the J segment 3 bases; nucleotides outside the gene matches: 12. The CDR3 loop reads CASSLTALTSEETQYF. In DNA form, the CDR3 reads TGTGCCAGCAGCCTCACCGCCCTAACTAGCGAAGAGACCCAGTACTTC.

At least ten counts were recorded for this clonotype. The rearrangement joins TRBV28 to TRBJ2-7; either TRBD1 or TRBD2 may supply D (8 bases each). The CDR3 covers 15 residues. CDR1 is MDHEN and CDR2 is SYDVKM in the germline V gene. Trimming removed 4 bases at V and 4 bases at J, with 17 bases between. CDR3 DNA: TGTGCCAGCAGTTCCGGGGGGGGACAGGAATACGAGCAGTACTTC. Its protein is CASSSGGGQEYEQYF.

The chain has TRBV29-1 and TRBJ2-3; TRBD2 agrees at 7 bases. The CDR3 sequence is 14 residues long. Germline-derived CDR1 and CDR2 are SQVTM and ANQGSEA. The V gene end was trimmed by 7 bases and the J gene end by 4 bases; junction bases not matched to a gene: 11. Here the CDR3 DNA reads TGCAGCGGCTGGGCGCGGGAGACCCCAGATACGCAGTATTTT. Encoded protein: CSGWARETPDTQYF.